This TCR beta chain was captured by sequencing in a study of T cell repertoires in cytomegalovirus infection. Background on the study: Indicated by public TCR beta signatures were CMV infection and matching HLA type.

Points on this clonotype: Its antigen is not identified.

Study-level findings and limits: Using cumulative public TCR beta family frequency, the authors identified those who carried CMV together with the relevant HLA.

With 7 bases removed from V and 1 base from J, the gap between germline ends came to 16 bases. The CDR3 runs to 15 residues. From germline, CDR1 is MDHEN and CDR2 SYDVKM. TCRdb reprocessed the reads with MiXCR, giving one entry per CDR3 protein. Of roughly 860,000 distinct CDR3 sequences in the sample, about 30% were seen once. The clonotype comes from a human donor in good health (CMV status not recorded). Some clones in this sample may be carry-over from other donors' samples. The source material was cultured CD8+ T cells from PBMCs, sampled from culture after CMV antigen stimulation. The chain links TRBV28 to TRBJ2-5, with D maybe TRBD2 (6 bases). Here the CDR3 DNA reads TGTGCCAGCAAACTAGGGGACTCAACCCAAGAGACCCAGTACTTC. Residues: CASKLGDSTQETQYF.